This entry features one T cell receptor (beta chain) sequence. Its specificity is not known. This CDR3 comprises 16 residues. J was trimmed by 4 bases and V by 10 bases; bases with no gene match: 11. CDR1 is SNHLY, CDR2 FYNNEI, per germline. The data stem from a study of siplizumab effects on memory and regulatory T cells. Study observations and caveats: Among mappable alloreactive CD4+ clones, the Treg-derived fraction averaged approximately 69% with siplizumab versus about 26% in controls. Siplizumab cultures yielded proliferating Tregs whose suppressive function was not confirmed.

Only in-frame clones appear in the TCRdb table, and some are missing; sequencing was by immunoSEQ multiplex PCR. The top ten clones hold less than 1.1% of a sample with over 45,000 clones, 95% to 98% of them seen once. The chain uses TRBV2 and TRBJ2-5; 14 bases agree with TRBD2. Sequencing was carried out using naive CD8+ T cells sorted from blood. This TCR was sampled from a human donor in good health. This chain's CDR3 is CAIPGLAGAGGETQYF. Written as DNA, the CDR3 is TGTGCCATTCCGGGACTAGCGGGAGCGGGGGGAGAGACCCAGTACTTC.